The sequence of this T cell receptor beta chain was determined in a study of T cell repertoires in cytomegalovirus infection. TCRdb analysed the reads with MiXCR anew, one entry per CDR3 protein. The sample holds around 450,000 distinct CDR3 sequences, approximately 10% seen once. This clonotype was detected many times. The CDR3 is 14 residues long. Between the trimmed V and J ends, which lost 3 bases and 1 base, there was a span of 8 bases. CDR1 and CDR2 (germline): SGHVS, FQNEAQ. Sequencing was done on a sample of PBMCs. The V and J genes are TRBV7-8 and TRBJ2-3; D is ambiguous. The clonotype comes from a human donor in good health (CMV status not recorded). Some clones in this sample may be carry-over from other donors' samples. The chain's CDR3 is CASSFNGRTDTQYF. In nucleotides, the CDR3 is TGTGCCAGCAGCTTTAACGGGCGCACAGATACGCAGTATTTT.